This is a list of T cell receptor beta chains from one sample in a study of beta chain features in type 1 diabetes. The table came from immunoSEQ multiplex PCR; TCRdb's copy has only in-frame clones and leaves some out. The sample yields around 250,000 clones, around 15% seen once. The material sequenced was naive CD4+ T cells from blood. These receptor sequences come from a man aged 30 to 45 with type 1 diabetes. Each CDR3 is given with its conserved first and last residue. The D gene is left open where the match is weak. Only some rows state a clone size, as once, few, many or a class for expanded clones.

size	V	J	D	DNA	CDR3
NA	TRBV19	TRBJ1-1	TRBD1	TGTGCCAGTAGTATAGACACAGGGGGCAGCGCTTTCTTT	CASSIDTGGSAFF
once	TRBV28	TRBJ2-7	NA	TGTGCCAGCAGAGTACAGGACTACGAGCAGTACTTC	CASRVQDYEQYF
NA	TRBV28	TRBJ2-5	NA	TGTGCCAGCACGGTGGGCCACGAGACCCAGTACTTC	CASTVGHETQYF
NA	TRBV18	TRBJ1-2	NA	TGTGCCAGCTCACTCTCGGACAGTCTACGATATGGCTACACCTTC	CASSLSDSLRYGYTF
NA	TRBV7-8	TRBJ1-1	NA	TGTGCCAGCAGCTTAGCGCCGGGTTCTGAAGCTTTCTTT	CASSLAPGSEAFF
NA	TRBV2	TRBJ2-7	TRBD1	TGTGCCAGCACCCCTGGGGAGGGACAGGGGATCTACGAGCAGTACTTC	CASTPGEGQGIYEQYF
many	TRBV29-1	TRBJ2-4	NA	TGCAGCGTTGAACCTGGGGGCGAAAACATTCAGTACTTC	CSVEPGGENIQYF
NA	TRBV6-5	TRBJ1-5	NA	TGTGCCAGCAGTTACCCTGCGGTGGCTAGCAATCAGCCCCAGCATTTT	CASSYPAVASNQPQHF
NA	TRBV6-1	TRBJ2-7	TRBD1	TGTGCCAGCAGTCCGACAGGGACAGAGACCTACGAGCAGTACTTC	CASSPTGTETYEQYF
few	TRBV5-4	TRBJ2-5	TRBD2	TGTGCCAGCAGCTTGGCGGGGGGAGCTGGGGAGACCCAGTACTTC	CASSLAGGAGETQYF